The rows below give T cell receptor beta chains drawn from one sample of a study of blood T cell repertoires in COVID-19. The protocol was immunoSEQ multiplex PCR, while the TCRdb copy is restricted to in-frame clones and leaves out a portion. The table includes roughly 400,000 clones, more than 70% detected once. Input material: peripheral blood. The receptors derive from a woman aged 55-70 years with COVID-19, enrolled during active disease. Each CDR3 is given with its conserved first and last residue. D genes are given only for firm matches. Clone size is stated in some rows and not others, as once, few, many or a class when expanded.

d_call: TRBD1
j_call: TRBJ2-1
v_call: TRBV27
clone_size: .
cdr3_nt: TGTGCCAGCAGTTACGAGGGGGCAAACTACAATGAGCAGTTCTTC
cdr3_aa: CASSYEGANYNEQFF

d_call: .
j_call: TRBJ2-3
v_call: TRBV10-1
clone_size: few
cdr3_nt: TGCGCCAGCAGTACGCCAAGAGGGACAGATACGCAGTATTTT
cdr3_aa: CASSTPRGTDTQYF

d_call: .
j_call: TRBJ1-1
v_call: TRBV7-3
clone_size: .
cdr3_nt: TGTGCCAGCAGCTTGGACAGCGGGATGGACACTGAAGCTTTCTTT
cdr3_aa: CASSLDSGMDTEAFF

d_call: TRBD2
j_call: TRBJ2-7
v_call: TRBV2
clone_size: .
cdr3_nt: TGTGCCAGCAGCCCATTCGGGGGGAGAAACTCCTACGAGCAGTACTTC
cdr3_aa: CASSPFGGRNSYEQYF

d_call: .
j_call: TRBJ2-7
v_call: TRBV20-1
clone_size: .
cdr3_nt: TGCAGTGCGAGTAATCGGGCAGGGTTGACCTACGAGCAGTACTTC
cdr3_aa: CSASNRAGLTYEQYF

d_call: .
j_call: TRBJ2-7
v_call: TRBV5-1
clone_size: .
cdr3_nt: TGCGCCAGCAGCTCGGGGGCCTACGAGCAGTACTTC
cdr3_aa: CASSSGAYEQYF

d_call: .
j_call: TRBJ1-2
v_call: TRBV28
clone_size: .
cdr3_nt: TGTGCCAGCAGTTTTTTGACAAGTTATAACTATGGCTACACCTTC
cdr3_aa: CASSFLTSYNYGYTF

d_call: .
j_call: TRBJ2-2
v_call: TRBV5-1
clone_size: .
cdr3_nt: TGCGCCAGCAGCTGGCTTCAGGGGGGATCCGGGGAGCTGTTTTTT
cdr3_aa: CASSWLQGGSGELFF

d_call: TRBD1
j_call: TRBJ1-2
v_call: TRBV9
clone_size: .
cdr3_nt: TGTGCCAGCAGCGTGGGGACAGGGTACTATGGCTACACCTTC
cdr3_aa: CASSVGTGYYGYTF

d_call: .
j_call: TRBJ1-2
v_call: TRBV2
clone_size: .
cdr3_nt: TGTGCCAGCATCACAAGGTCCGGGTATGGCTACACCTTC
cdr3_aa: CASITRSGYGYTF

d_call: TRBD1
j_call: TRBJ1-5
v_call: TRBV9
clone_size: .
cdr3_nt: TGTGCCAGCAGCGTTCGGACAGGGGGCGGTGTTCCCGGGAATAGCAATCAGCCCCAGCATTTT
cdr3_aa: CASSVRTGGGVPGNSNQPQHF

d_call: TRBD1
j_call: TRBJ2-7
v_call: TRBV5-1
clone_size: .
cdr3_nt: TGCGCCAGCAGCTGGACAGGGGGCTACGAGCAGTACTTC
cdr3_aa: CASSWTGGYEQYF

d_call: TRBD2
j_call: TRBJ2-2
v_call: TRBV7-3
clone_size: .
cdr3_nt: TGTGCCAGCAGCTTGGGGAGGGGCCAGCGGGGGACGAACACCGGGGAGCTGTTTTTT
cdr3_aa: CASSLGRGQRGTNTGELFF

d_call: TRBD2
j_call: TRBJ2-5
v_call: TRBV7-2
clone_size: .
cdr3_nt: TGTGCCAGCAGCTTGGGCGGGGGGATCCAAGAGACCCAGTACTTC
cdr3_aa: CASSLGGGIQETQYF

d_call: .
j_call: TRBJ2-3
v_call: TRBV5-1
clone_size: .
cdr3_nt: TGCGCCAGCACCCCCGAGGGTAGGAGCACAGATACGCAGTATTTT
cdr3_aa: CASTPEGRSTDTQYF

d_call: .
j_call: TRBJ2-6
v_call: TRBV4-1
clone_size: .
cdr3_nt: TGCGCCAGCAGCCAAGAGGGACTGAGGGCCAACGTCCTGACTTTC
cdr3_aa: CASSQEGLRANVLTF

d_call: TRBD1
j_call: TRBJ1-3
v_call: TRBV4-2
clone_size: .
cdr3_nt: TGTGCCAGCAGCCAAGGTCGGGAAGGGGGCTCTACTGGAAACACCATATATTTT
cdr3_aa: CASSQGREGGSTGNTIYF

d_call: TRBD1
j_call: TRBJ1-6
v_call: TRBV27
clone_size: .
cdr3_nt: TGTGCCAGTTCAGGGGGCCCGGGGCATCGGAGCCTCCACTTT
cdr3_aa: CASSGGPGHRSLHF

d_call: TRBD1
j_call: TRBJ2-7
v_call: TRBV10-2
clone_size: .
cdr3_nt: TGCGCCAGCAGTGAGGATAGTGGGACAGGGATCAACGAGCAGTACTTC
cdr3_aa: CASSEDSGTGINEQYF

d_call: TRBD1
j_call: TRBJ2-2
v_call: TRBV6-5
clone_size: .
cdr3_nt: TGTGCCAGCAGTTTCAGGGGGACCGGGGAGCTGTTTTTT
cdr3_aa: CASSFRGTGELFF

d_call: .
j_call: TRBJ2-5
v_call: TRBV6-5
clone_size: .
cdr3_nt: TGTGCCAGCAGTTACCCAGAACAGACCCAGTACTTC
cdr3_aa: CASSYPEQTQYF

d_call: TRBD1
j_call: TRBJ1-2
v_call: TRBV2
clone_size: .
cdr3_nt: TGTGCCAGCAGGGAAAGACAGGGTTTAGATGGCTACACCTTC
cdr3_aa: CASRERQGLDGYTF

d_call: TRBD1
j_call: TRBJ2-2
v_call: TRBV24-1
clone_size: .
cdr3_nt: TGTGCCACCAGTGATCCTGATCCGGGACAGGGGGCTAGGAACACCGGGGAGCTGTTTTTT
cdr3_aa: CATSDPDPGQGARNTGELFF

d_call: .
j_call: TRBJ2-1
v_call: TRBV11-2
clone_size: .
cdr3_nt: TGTGCCAGCAGCTTGGTCTCGACAGGACAAGAGCAGTTCTTC
cdr3_aa: CASSLVSTGQEQFF

d_call: .
j_call: TRBJ1-4
v_call: TRBV7-9
clone_size: .
cdr3_nt: TGTGCCAGCAGCTCCGGAGGTGAAAAACTGTTTTTT
cdr3_aa: CASSSGGEKLFF

d_call: .
j_call: TRBJ1-3
v_call: TRBV7-3
clone_size: .
cdr3_nt: TGTGCCAGCAGCTTAATGAGGGTAAGGTCTGGAAACACCATATATTTT
cdr3_aa: CASSLMRVRSGNTIYF

d_call: .
j_call: TRBJ1-6
v_call: TRBV28
clone_size: .
cdr3_nt: TGTGCCAGCACCCTCTCAAGACCCGGGATTGGGTCACCCCTCCACTTT
cdr3_aa: CASTLSRPGIGSPLHF

d_call: TRBD1
j_call: TRBJ1-3
v_call: TRBV19
clone_size: .
cdr3_nt: TGTGCCAGTAAAAAGGGGGCGGCCACTGGAAACACCATATATTTT
cdr3_aa: CASKKGAATGNTIYF

d_call: TRBD2
j_call: TRBJ2-1
v_call: TRBV14
clone_size: .
cdr3_nt: TGTGCCAGCAGCCAAGTGCGACGGGGGGGCATTCTGCAGTCGGATGAGCAGTTCTTC
cdr3_aa: CASSQVRRGGILQSDEQFF

d_call: .
j_call: TRBJ2-4
v_call: TRBV5-1
clone_size: .
cdr3_nt: TGCGCCAGCAGCTCCGGGGATGTCAAAAACATTCAGTACTTC
cdr3_aa: CASSSGDVKNIQYF

d_call: .
j_call: TRBJ2-7
v_call: TRBV28
clone_size: .
cdr3_nt: TGTGCCAGCAGTTCCCTCCCTAGGGGGTGGAAGGTCTACGAGCAGTACTTC
cdr3_aa: CASSSLPRGWKVYEQYF

d_call: .
j_call: TRBJ2-7
v_call: TRBV6-6
clone_size: .
cdr3_nt: TGTGCCAGCACCTCCGGGGGTAGGTACGAGCAGTACTTC
cdr3_aa: CASTSGGRYEQYF

d_call: .
j_call: TRBJ2-3
v_call: TRBV10-3
clone_size: .
cdr3_nt: TGTGCCATCAGTGAGTCAACGGCAGGATTAGATACGCAGTATTTT
cdr3_aa: CAISESTAGLDTQYF

d_call: TRBD2
j_call: TRBJ2-7
v_call: TRBV6-5
clone_size: .
cdr3_nt: TGTGCCAGCAGTCTAGCGGGGGGCGGTTACGAGCAGTACTTC
cdr3_aa: CASSLAGGGYEQYF

d_call: TRBD1
j_call: TRBJ1-2
v_call: TRBV6-5
clone_size: .
cdr3_nt: TGTGCCAGCAGCGGGACAGCATCTAACTATGGCTACACCTTC
cdr3_aa: CASSGTASNYGYTF

d_call: .
j_call: TRBJ1-1
v_call: TRBV14
clone_size: .
cdr3_nt: TGTGCCAGCAGCCAGCAGGGCTACACTGAAGCTTTCTTT
cdr3_aa: CASSQQGYTEAFF

d_call: .
j_call: TRBJ2-1
v_call: TRBV7-2
clone_size: .
cdr3_nt: TGTGCCAGCAGCAAAGACATTAACAATGAGCAGTTCTTC
cdr3_aa: CASSKDINNEQFF

d_call: .
j_call: TRBJ1-2
v_call: TRBV6-6
clone_size: once
cdr3_nt: TGTGCCAGTCGGAGGGGAGCAGGCTATGGCTACACCTTC
cdr3_aa: CASRRGAGYGYTF

d_call: TRBD1
j_call: TRBJ1-4
v_call: TRBV28
clone_size: .
cdr3_nt: TGTGCCAGCAGCATAGACAGGGTTCGGGAAAAACTGTTTTTT
cdr3_aa: CASSIDRVREKLFF

d_call: .
j_call: TRBJ2-2
v_call: TRBV5-1
clone_size: .
cdr3_nt: TGCGCCAGCAGCTTTTTGTTGAGTACCGGGGAGCTGTTTTTT
cdr3_aa: CASSFLLSTGELFF

d_call: .
j_call: TRBJ1-5
v_call: TRBV5-1
clone_size: .
cdr3_nt: TGCGCCAGCAGCCCGCCGGACAGCCCTAGCAATCAGCCCCAGCATTTT
cdr3_aa: CASSPPDSPSNQPQHF

d_call: .
j_call: TRBJ2-1
v_call: TRBV11-2
clone_size: .
cdr3_nt: TGTGCCAGCAGCTTAGGGGACACTTTTTACAATGAGCAGTTCTTC
cdr3_aa: CASSLGDTFYNEQFF

d_call: TRBD1
j_call: TRBJ2-7
v_call: TRBV28
clone_size: .
cdr3_nt: TGTGCCAGCAGTTTAAGGGACAGGAGGTCCTACGAGCAGTACTTC
cdr3_aa: CASSLRDRRSYEQYF

d_call: .
j_call: TRBJ2-3
v_call: TRBV6-5
clone_size: .
cdr3_nt: TGTGCCAGCAGTTATTGGCACACAGATACGCAGTATTTT
cdr3_aa: CASSYWHTDTQYF

d_call: .
j_call: TRBJ2-2
v_call: TRBV5-6
clone_size: .
cdr3_nt: TGTGCCAGTCGACAGGTTTTGGCCGGGGAGCTGTTTTTT
cdr3_aa: CASRQVLAGELFF

d_call: .
j_call: TRBJ2-1
v_call: TRBV24-1
clone_size: .
cdr3_nt: TGTGCCACCAGTGATTCCCGTAGGGGCCCCTACAATGAGCAGTTCTTC
cdr3_aa: CATSDSRRGPYNEQFF

d_call: TRBD1
j_call: TRBJ1-6
v_call: TRBV19
clone_size: .
cdr3_nt: TGTGCCAGTAGTGTCCTCGGGACAGGGGGCTCCCCCCTCCACTTT
cdr3_aa: CASSVLGTGGSPLHF

d_call: .
j_call: TRBJ2-2
v_call: TRBV6-1
clone_size: .
cdr3_nt: TGTGCCAGCAGTGACCCCCAGACCGGGGAGCTGTTTTTT
cdr3_aa: CASSDPQTGELFF

d_call: TRBD1
j_call: TRBJ2-5
v_call: TRBV10-1
clone_size: .
cdr3_nt: TGCGCCAGCAGTGTAAACAGGGGGCCTATGGAGACCCAGTACTTC
cdr3_aa: CASSVNRGPMETQYF

d_call: .
j_call: TRBJ1-2
v_call: TRBV7-8
clone_size: .
cdr3_nt: TGTGCCAGCAGCTTAGTCCAAGAGGGTGGCTACACCTTC
cdr3_aa: CASSLVQEGGYTF